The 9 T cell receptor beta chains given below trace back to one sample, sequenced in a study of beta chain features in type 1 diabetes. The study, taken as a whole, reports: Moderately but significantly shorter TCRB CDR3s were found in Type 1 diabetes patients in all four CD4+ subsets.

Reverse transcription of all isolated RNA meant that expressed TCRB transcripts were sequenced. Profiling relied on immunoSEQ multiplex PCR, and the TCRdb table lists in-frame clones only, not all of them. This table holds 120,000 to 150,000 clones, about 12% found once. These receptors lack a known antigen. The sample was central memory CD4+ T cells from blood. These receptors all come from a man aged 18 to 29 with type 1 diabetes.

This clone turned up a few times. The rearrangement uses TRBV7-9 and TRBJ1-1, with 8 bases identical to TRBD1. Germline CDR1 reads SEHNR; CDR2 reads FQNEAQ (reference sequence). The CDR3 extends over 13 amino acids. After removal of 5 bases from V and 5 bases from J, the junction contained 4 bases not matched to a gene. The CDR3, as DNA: TGTGCCAGCAGCCTTAGACAGGGGACTGAAGCTTTCTTT. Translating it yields CASSLRQGTEAFF.

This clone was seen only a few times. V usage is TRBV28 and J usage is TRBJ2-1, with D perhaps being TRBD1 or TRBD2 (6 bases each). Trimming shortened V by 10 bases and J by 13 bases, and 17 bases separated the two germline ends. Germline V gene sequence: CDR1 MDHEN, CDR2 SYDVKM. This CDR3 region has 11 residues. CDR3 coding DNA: TGTGCCATCCAGGAGGGGGAACAACAGTTCTTC. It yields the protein CAIQEGEQQFF.

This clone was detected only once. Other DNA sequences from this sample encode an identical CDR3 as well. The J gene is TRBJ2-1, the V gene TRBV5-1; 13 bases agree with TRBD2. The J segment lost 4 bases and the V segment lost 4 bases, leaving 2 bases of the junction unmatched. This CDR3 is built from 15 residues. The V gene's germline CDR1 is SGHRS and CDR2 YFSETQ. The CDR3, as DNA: TGCGCCAGCAGCCCGACTAGCGGGGGGTACAATGAGCAGTTCTTC. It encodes CASSPTSGGYNEQFF.

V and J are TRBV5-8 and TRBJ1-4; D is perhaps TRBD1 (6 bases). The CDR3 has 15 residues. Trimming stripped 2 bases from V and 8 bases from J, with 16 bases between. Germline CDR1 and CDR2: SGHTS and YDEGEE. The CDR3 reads CASSFRGPGSEKLFF. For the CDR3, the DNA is TGTGCCAGCAGCTTCAGGGGCCCGGGATCAGAAAAACTGTTTTTT.

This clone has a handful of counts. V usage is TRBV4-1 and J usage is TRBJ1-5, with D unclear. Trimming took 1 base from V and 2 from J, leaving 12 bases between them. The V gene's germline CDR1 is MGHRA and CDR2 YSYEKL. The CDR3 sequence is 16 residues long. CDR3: CASSQGGPVGNQPQHF. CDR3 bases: TGCGCCAGCAGCCAAGGAGGGCCCGTAGGCAATCAGCCCCAGCATTTT.

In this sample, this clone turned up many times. CDR3 DNA: TGTGCCTGGAGTGTGAACTTCCGGGAGACCCAGTACTTC. It specifies CAWSVNFRETQYF. This sequence joins TRBV30 and TRBJ2-5; D ambiguous. Germline values: CDR1 GTSNPN, CDR2 SVGIG (reference sequence). This CDR3 contains 13 residues. V gave up 0 bases and J gave up 5 bases, with 10 bases separating them.

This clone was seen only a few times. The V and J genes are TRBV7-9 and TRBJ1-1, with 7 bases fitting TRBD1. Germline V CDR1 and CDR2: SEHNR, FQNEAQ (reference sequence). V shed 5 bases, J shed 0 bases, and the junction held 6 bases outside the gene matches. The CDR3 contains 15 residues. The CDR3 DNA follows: TGTGCCAGCAGCCACGGGACAGTCATGAACACTGAAGCTTTCTTT. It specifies CASSHGTVMNTEAFF.

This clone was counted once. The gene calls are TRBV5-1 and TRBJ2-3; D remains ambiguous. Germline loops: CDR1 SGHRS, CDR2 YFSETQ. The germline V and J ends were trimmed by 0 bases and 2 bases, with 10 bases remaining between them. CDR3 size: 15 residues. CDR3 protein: CASSLAGQLTDTQYF. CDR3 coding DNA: TGCGCCAGCAGCTTGGCCGGGCAGCTCACAGATACGCAGTATTTT.

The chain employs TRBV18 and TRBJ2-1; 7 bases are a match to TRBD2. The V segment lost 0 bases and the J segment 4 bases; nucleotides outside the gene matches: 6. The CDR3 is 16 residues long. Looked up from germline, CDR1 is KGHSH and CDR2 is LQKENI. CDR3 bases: TGTGCCAGCTCACCACCTAGGACTAGGCAATACAATGAGCAGTTCTTC. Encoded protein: CASSPPRTRQYNEQFF.